This T cell receptor beta chain was recorded in a study of molecular identifiers for immune sequencing clone quantification. TCRdb reanalysed the PCR reads using MiXCR and keeps one entry per CDR3 protein. This repertoire shows approximately 54,000 distinct CDR3 sequences, roughly a quarter found once; its top ten account for over 1.5%. The CDR3 is 12 residues long. Germline loops: CDR1 KGHSH, CDR2 LQKENI. V lost 2 bases and J lost 6, with 7 bases in between. The gene calls are TRBV18 and TRBJ1-2, with D hard to call. Sequenced sample: naive CD8+ T cells from blood, with Jurkat cell RNA spiked in. The subset is: FACS-sorted CD8+CD4-CCR7+CD45RA+ naive T cells. This clonotype was sampled from a human donor in good health. Some libraries in this study had Jurkat cell RNA spiked in. Here the CDR3 DNA reads TGTGCCAGCTCACCAAGCGGGAATGGCTACACCTTC. As protein: CASSPSGNGYTF.